These 24 T cell receptor beta chains were all obtained from the same sample, sequenced in a study of blood T cell repertoires in COVID-19 (TCRdb year 2020). The library relied on the immunoSEQ multiplex PCR assay. Held by TCRdb, this immuneACCESS table contains in-frame sequences only and omits some clones. Under half of the omission traces to an unresolved V gene where checked; the cause of the rest is unknown. This sample holds hundreds of thousands of clones; approximately 80% were observed only once. Clones ranked in the top ten supply about 8.1% of the sample. The sequenced sample consisted of peripheral blood. These receptors were obtained from an elderly man with acute or convalescent COVID-19.

CDR3 DNA: TGTGCCAGCAGTTTAGCGTCGAGGACTGAAGCTTTCTTT. It encodes CASSLASRTEAFF. This chain uses TRBV12-3 or TRBV12-4 with TRBJ1-1, with D hard to call. This CDR3 has 13 amino acids. The V end lost 0 bases, the J end lost 5 bases, and 7 bases lay between the germline ends.

The J gene is TRBJ1-4, the V gene TRBV28; D gene uncertain. CDR3 length equals 16 residues. Germline CDR1 is MDHEN and CDR2 is SYDVKM. The V gene lost 1 base and the J gene lost 6 bases, with 15 bases spanning the gap. The CDR3 here is CASSLFRLRDDEKLFF. The CDR3 region has the DNA TGTGCCAGCAGTTTATTTCGTTTGAGGGATGATGAAAAACTGTTTTTT.

This clone was counted only a few times. The CDR3 DNA reads as TGTGCCAGCAGCTCCTACCCTCGCTCTGGAAACACCATATATTTT. It yields the protein CASSSYPRSGNTIYF. The rearrangement joins TRBV5-8 to TRBJ1-3; D unresolved. The V end was cut by 3 bases, the J end by 0 bases, with 10 bases between. Germline assignment: CDR1 SGHTS and CDR2 YDEGEE. This CDR3 is 15 amino acids long. Combining the CDR3 with reference TRBV5-8 and TRBJ1-3 gives the whole variable domain EAGVTQSPTHLIKTRGQQATLRCSPISGHTSVYWYQQALGLGLQFLLWYDEGEERNRGNFPPRFSGRQFPNYSSELNVNALELEDSALYLCASSSYPRSGNTIYFGEGSWLTVV.

The V and J genes are TRBV5-1 and TRBJ1-1, with TRBD1 matching 12 bases. The CDR3 has 15 amino acids. V was clipped by 4 bases and J by 5 bases; unmatched bases: 6. CDR1 and CDR2 from the germline V gene are SGHRS and YFSETQ. DNA of the CDR3: TGCGCCAGCAGCCAGGGACAGGGGGCGCGAACTGAAGCTTTCTTT. Its protein is CASSQGQGARTEAFF.

The chain couples TRBV24-1 to TRBJ2-3, with a possible D match to TRBD2 (5 bases). V was pared by 4 bases and J by 2 bases, with 21 bases between. Germline lookup yields CDR1 KGHDR and CDR2 SFDVKD. CDR3 length: 18 residues. The CDR3 reads CATSDPLRPERTTDTQYF. In nucleotides, the CDR3 is TGTGCCACCAGTGACCCCCTCCGCCCCGAGCGGACCACAGATACGCAGTATTTT.

The J gene is TRBJ1-2, the V gene TRBV6-5, with 7 bases fitting TRBD1. CDR3 size: 15 residues. In germline, CDR1 is MNHEY, CDR2 SVGAGI. V shed 4 bases and J 4 bases; nucleotides not matched to a gene: 9. CDR3 DNA sequence: TGTGCCAGCAGTTCCTTTGCACAGGGGATCTATGGCTACACCTTC. Encoded protein: CASSSFAQGIYGYTF.

V usage is TRBV19 and J usage is TRBJ1-5; TRBD1 matches 10 bases. Germline V gene sequence: CDR1 LNHDA, CDR2 SQIVND (reference sequence). Trimming took 6 bases from V and 6 from J; bases not matched to a gene: 8. The CDR3 has 15 residues. CDR3 in amino acids: CASSRDRGRSQPQHF. The CDR3 nucleotides read TGTGCCAGTAGCCGGGACAGGGGAAGGAGTCAGCCCCAGCATTTT. Looking up the rest from reference TRBV19 and TRBJ1-5 gives the full variable domain: DGGITQSPKYLFRKEGQNVTLSCEQNLNHDAMYWYRQDPGQGLRLIYYSQIVNDFQKGDIAEGYSVSREKKESFPLTVTSAQKNPTAFYLCASSRDRGRSQPQHFGDGTRLSIL.

The chain uses TRBV24-1 and TRBJ2-1; tentative D call: TRBD2 (6 bases). The germline CDR1 and CDR2 sequences are KGHDR and SFDVKD. V lost 5 bases and J lost 7, with 11 bases in between. The CDR3 runs to 13 residues. Written as DNA, the CDR3 is TGTGCCACCAGTGCCCTAGGAGGGAATGAGCAGTTCTTC. It translates to CATSALGGNEQFF.

The chain joins TRBV6-2 or TRBV6-3 to TRBJ2-3; D possibly corresponds to TRBD1 (5 bases). CDR3 length: 15 residues. Per the germline V gene, CDR1 is MNHEY and CDR2 is SVGEGT. The germline V and J ends were trimmed by 5 bases and 1 base, with 13 bases remaining between them. The CDR3 DNA reads as TGTGCCAGCAGTCTCGCAGGGTTCGGCACAGATACGCAGTATTTT. Translating gives CASSLAGFGTDTQYF.

This chain links TRBV29-1 with TRBJ1-5, with TRBD1 matching 7 bases. J gave up 7 bases and V 4 bases, and 7 bases lay outside the gene matches. The CDR3 consists of 13 residues. The germline gives CDR1 SQVTM, CDR2 ANQGSEA. The CDR3 is CSVGDRAGQPQHF. The CDR3 DNA sequence: TGCAGCGTTGGTGACAGGGCCGGACAGCCCCAGCATTTT. The full variable domain, rest sourced from reference TRBV29-1 and TRBJ1-5, is SAVISQKPSRDICQRGTSLTIQCQVDSQVTMMFWYRQQPGQSLTLIATANQGSEATYESGFVIDKFPISRPNLTFSTLTVSNMSPEDSSIYLCSVGDRAGQPQHFGDGTRLSIL.

V usage is TRBV5-5 and J usage is TRBJ1-5; 9 nucleotides align to TRBD1. The CDR3 covers 17 residues. CDR1 is SGHKS, CDR2 YYEKEE, per germline (reference sequence). V was pared by 4 bases and J by 5 bases, with 13 bases of the junction left unmatched. For the CDR3, the DNA is TGTGCCAGCAGCCCACTACAGGGGGCGAGACGCGATCAGCCCCAGCATTTT. This sequence encodes CASSPLQGARRDQPQHF.

This CDR3 reads CASSPGTGVGNYGYTF. Here the CDR3 DNA reads TGTGCCAGCAGCCCTGGGACAGGTGTAGGTAACTATGGCTACACCTTC. This sequence joins TRBV2 and TRBJ1-2; 8 positions match TRBD1. This CDR3 comprises 16 residues. The ends lost 6 bases at V and 1 base at J; junction bases unmatched: 10. Looked up from germline, CDR1 is SNHLY and CDR2 is FYNNEI.

The CDR3 is CASSQRDRGLNTEAFF. The CDR3 bases are TGTGCCAGCAGCCAAAGGGACAGGGGGTTGAACACTGAAGCTTTCTTT. The chain joins TRBV5-4 to TRBJ1-1; 11 positions agree with TRBD1. CDR1 is SGHNT, CDR2 YYREEE, per germline (reference sequence). This CDR3 has 16 amino acids. V was clipped by 4 bases and J by 0 bases; unmatched bases: 5.

The V gene is TRBV7-9, the J gene TRBJ1-1; 10 bases line up with TRBD1. Germline V gene lookup returns CDR1 SEHNR and CDR2 FQNEAQ (reference sequence). The CDR3 length is 16 residues. V trimming: 1 base; J trimming: 0 bases; junction bases outside the gene matches: 2. CDR3 coding DNA: TGTGCCAGCAGCTTAGTCGGGACAGGGGTGAACACTGAAGCTTTCTTT. Amino acids: CASSLVGTGVNTEAFF.

Comment on this clone: The sample carries other DNA sequences with the same CDR3. The chain uses TRBV20-1 and TRBJ2-7; D is unclear. V was pared by 3 bases and J by 2 bases, with 5 bases between. The CDR3 has 11 residues. Germline lookup yields CDR1 DFQATT and CDR2 SNEGSKA (reference sequence). CDR3 sequence reads: CSARAAYEQYF. The DNA of the CDR3 is TGCAGTGCTAGGGCAGCCTACGAGCAGTACTTC.

V usage is TRBV5-1 and J usage is TRBJ2-3; 8 positions match TRBD2. The germline CDR1 and CDR2 sequences are SGHRS and YFSETQ. Trimming cost V 4 bases and J 0 bases; bases outside gene matches: 4. The CDR3 has 15 residues. CDR3 region: CASSTGLASTDTQYF. CDR3 sequence (DNA): TGCGCCAGCAGCACCGGACTAGCTAGCACAGATACGCAGTATTTT.

The chain employs TRBV7-9 and TRBJ1-4; TRBD1 matches 10 bases. The germline V gene has CDR1 SEHNR and CDR2 FQNEAQ (reference sequence). J lost 0 bases, V lost 5 bases, and 9 bases had no gene match. This CDR3 contains 18 residues. CDR3 residues: CASSGRTGGPTTNEKLFF. The DNA for the CDR3 is TGTGCCAGCAGCGGCAGGACAGGGGGGCCCACAACTAATGAAAAACTGTTTTTT.

The chain couples TRBV4-1 to TRBJ1-5; D unclear. The V gene lost 0 bases and the J gene lost 6 bases, with 6 bases spanning the gap. Looked up from germline, CDR1 is MGHRA and CDR2 is YSYEKL. This CDR3 is built from 13 residues. CDR3 coding DNA: TGCGCCAGCAGCCAAGAGCCAGGTCAGCCCCAGCATTTT. Its protein product is CASSQEPGQPQHF.

Details on this clone: Other DNA sequences within the sample encode an identical CDR3. The V gene is TRBV5-1, the J gene TRBJ2-7; no definite D call. CDR3 size: 14 residues. Germline CDR1 is SGHRS and CDR2 is YFSETQ. The V end lost 4 bases, the J end lost 1 base, and 12 bases lay between the germline ends. The CDR3 DNA sequence: TGCGCCAGCAGCCCAGGTGGGCAGTCCTACGAGCAGTACTTC. This gives the protein CASSPGGQSYEQYF.

The genes are TRBV24-1 and TRBJ2-3, with TRBD1 identical over 9 bases. This CDR3 spans 16 amino acids. Germline trimming cut 5 bases from V and 7 bases from J; bases unmatched to any gene: 12. Germline values: CDR1 KGHDR, CDR2 SFDVKD. The CDR3 nucleotides are TGTGCCACCAGTGTCGGCGCCGGGACAGGGTCAAATACGCAGTATTTT. Translated: CATSVGAGTGSNTQYF.

The rearrangement joins TRBV7-9 to TRBJ1-4; the D is unclear. Germline V gene lookup returns CDR1 SEHNR and CDR2 FQNEAQ (reference sequence). Trimming left V 1 base short and J 7 bases short, with 7 bases between. The length of the CDR3 is 13 residues. CDR3 DNA sequence: TGTGCCAGCAGCTTAGAAACGGTTGAAAAACTGTTTTTT. This encodes CASSLETVEKLFF.

The table lists this clone with a count of one. The chain recombines TRBV12-3 or TRBV12-4 with TRBJ1-1, with D perhaps matching TRBD1 (5 bases). The CDR3 is 12 residues long. Trimming cost V 7 bases and J 5 bases, with 11 bases left between them. As DNA, the CDR3 is TGTGCCAGCACCTACCCAGGGACTGAAGCTTTCTTT. This sequence encodes CASTYPGTEAFF.

The chain recombines TRBV28 with TRBJ2-4; the match to TRBD1 covers 9 bases. The length of the CDR3 is 21 residues. Germline CDR1 MDHEN, CDR2 SYDVKM. V shed 6 bases, J shed 1 base, and the junction held 22 bases outside the gene matches. CDR3 nucleotides: TGTGCCAGCAGCGAGGACAGGGGAGGAACGGATTGGATTTTGGCCAAAAACATTCAGTACTTC. It specifies CASSEDRGGTDWILAKNIQYF. Together with reference TRBV28 and TRBJ2-4, the CDR3 gives the full variable domain: DVKVTQSSRYLVKRTGEKVFLECVQDMDHENMFWYRQDPGLGLRLIYFSYDVKMKEKGDIPEGYSVSREKKERFSLILESASTNQTSMYLCASSEDRGGTDWILAKNIQYFGAGTRLSVL.

The V and J genes are TRBV7-2 and TRBJ1-6; TRBD1 agrees at 8 bases. The V gene end was trimmed by 2 bases and the J gene end by 0 bases; junction bases not matched to a gene: 9. There are 19 residues in the CDR3. The germline V gene encodes CDR1 SGHTA and CDR2 FQGNSA. The CDR3: CASSLSRTGTSSYNSPLHF. Here the CDR3 DNA reads TGTGCCAGCAGCTTATCTAGGACAGGGACGAGCTCCTATAATTCACCCCTCCACTTT. The complete variable domain, with remaining parts taken from reference TRBV7-2 and TRBJ1-6, reads GAGVSQSPSNKVTEKGKDVELRCDPISGHTALYWYRQSLGQGLEFLIYFQGNSAPDKSGLPSDRFSAERTGGSVSTLTIQRTQQEDSAVYLCASSLSRTGTSSYNSPLHFGNGTRLTVT.